A single sample is the source of the 18 T cell receptor beta chains below, sequenced in a study of CD8 T cells in Susac syndrome. Reverse transcription of roughly 0.5 to 1 ug RNA was carried out with random hexamers. MiXCR, applied by TCRdb to the immunoSEQ multiplex PCR reads, yields one record per CDR3 protein. The sample includes about 90,000 distinct CDR3 sequences, approximately 96% of them seen just once. The sample comprised CD8+ T cells from PBMCs. Receptors were obtained from a human donor with Susac syndrome.

The rearrangement uses TRBV7-3 and TRBJ1-1; D call uncertain. Deletions cut 2 bases from V and 2 bases from J, with 12 bases between. The CDR3 runs to 15 residues. Germline V CDR1 and CDR2: SGHTA, FQGTGA. CDR3 DNA sequence: TGTGCCAGCAGCTTAGATAGTCCGGGTAACACTGAAGCTTTCTTT. This sequence encodes CASSLDSPGNTEAFF.

The genes are TRBV27 and TRBJ2-1; weak D call: TRBD2 (7 bases). Germline lookup yields CDR1 MNHEY and CDR2 SMNVEV (reference sequence). Trimming cost V 3 bases and J 5 bases, with 17 bases left between them. The CDR3 sequence is 16 residues long. Here the CDR3 reads CASSFLPGGPDNEQFF. CDR3 DNA sequence: TGTGCCAGCAGTTTTCTTCCGGGGGGCCCGGACAATGAGCAGTTCTTC.

The CDR3: CASSQGGGAENEQFF. DNA of the CDR3: TGTGCCAGCAGCCAAGGCGGGGGGGCCGAGAATGAGCAGTTCTTC. The genes are TRBV3-1 and TRBJ2-1, with 9 bases matching TRBD2. The CDR3 is 15 residues long. Germline CDR1 LGHDT, CDR2 YNNKEL (reference sequence). V lost 1 base, J lost 7 bases, and 5 bases stayed unmatched.

This clonotype has just one count. V usage is TRBV7-9 and J usage is TRBJ2-3; D call uncertain. Looked up from germline, CDR1 is SEHNR and CDR2 is FQNEAQ (reference sequence). CDR3 length equals 14 residues. Deletions cut 2 bases from V and 5 bases from J, with 11 bases between. CDR3 sequence (DNA): TGTGCCAGCAGCTTACCGTCGTCTGGAGATACGCAGTATTTT. Its translation is CASSLPSSGDTQYF.

The count of this clonotype is one. The CDR3 coding sequence is TGTGCCACCGGGACAGGGGGCCCTTTTTACTATGGCTACACCTTC. This codes for CATGTGGPFYYGYTF. This rearrangement joins TRBV6-5 to TRBJ1-2; TRBD1 aligns across 12 bases. The length of the CDR3 is 15 residues. The V gene end was trimmed by 10 bases and the J gene end by 3 bases; junction bases not matched to a gene: 9. The germline V gene has CDR1 MNHEY and CDR2 SVGAGI.

The V call is TRBV7-9, the J call TRBJ1-5; D is unresolved. Germline V lookup: CDR1 SEHNR, CDR2 FQNEAQ (reference sequence). The CDR3 loop spans 12 amino acids. Trimming shortened V by 5 bases and J by 5 bases, and 7 bases separated the two germline ends. For the CDR3, the DNA is TGTGCCAGCAGCACCGGAGATCAGCCCCAGCATTTT. Its protein product is CASSTGDQPQHF.

The chain is built from TRBV27 and TRBJ1-6; TRBD1 might be the D (5 bases). The CDR3 covers 15 residues. Trimming pared 2 bases from V and 6 bases from J, leaving 11 bases between. The germline gives CDR1 MNHEY, CDR2 SMNVEV (reference sequence). The CDR3 sequence: CASSLAGRTNSPLHF. CDR3 nucleotides: TGTGCCAGCAGTTTAGCGGGACGGACTAATTCACCCCTCCACTTT.

The genes are TRBV6-2 or TRBV6-3 and TRBJ1-1, with D perhaps TRBD1 (5 bases). The V end lost 6 bases, the J end lost 5 bases, and 16 bases lay between the germline ends. The CDR3 runs to 14 residues. The germline gives CDR1 MNHEY, CDR2 SVGEGT. The CDR3, as DNA: TGTGCCAGCAGAAAATCCAGGGATGGGACTGAAGCTTTCTTT. It is translated as CASRKSRDGTEAFF.

The chain employs TRBV29-1 and TRBJ1-1, with TRBD1 matching 7 bases. The CDR3 length is 13 residues. Trimming took 3 bases from V and 8 from J; bases not matched to a gene: 9. The V gene's germline CDR1 is SQVTM and CDR2 ANQGSEA. CDR3 region: CSVDPLGDSEAFF. In DNA, the CDR3 is TGCAGCGTTGACCCCTTAGGGGACAGCGAAGCTTTCTTT.

The V and J genes are TRBV12-3 or TRBV12-4 and TRBJ1-2; 7 nucleotides match TRBD1. The CDR3 runs 13 residues. Trimming took 3 bases from V and 8 from J; bases not matched to a gene: 6. The CDR3 DNA reads as TGTGCCAGCAGTTTTGCCGGACAGGCAGGCTACACCTTC. Translating it yields CASSFAGQAGYTF.

The rearrangement links TRBV7-9 to TRBJ2-5; TRBD2 might be the D (5 bases). The CDR3 covers 14 residues. Germline lookup yields CDR1 SEHNR and CDR2 FQNEAQ (reference sequence). V was pared by 4 bases and J by 5 bases, with 14 bases between. The CDR3 nucleotides are TGTGCCAGCAGCTACCGACGGGGTTGGGAGACCCAGTACTTC. This translates into CASSYRRGWETQYF.

The V and J genes are TRBV15 and TRBJ1-2, with D unclear. In germline, CDR1 is LNHNV, CDR2 YYDKDF (reference sequence). V shed 5 bases and J shed 2 bases, with 9 bases lying between them. The CDR3 length is 13 residues. CDR3 loop: CATSPDRNYGYTF. DNA for the CDR3: TGTGCCACCAGCCCGGACCGCAACTATGGCTACACCTTC. Full variable domain (remainder filled in from reference TRBV15 and TRBJ1-2): DAMVIQNPRYQVTQFGKPVTLSCSQTLNHNVMYWYQQKSSQAPKLLFHYYDKDFNNEADTPDNFQSRRPNTSFCFLDIRSPGLGDTAMYLCATSPDRNYGYTFGSGTRLTVV.

The rearrangement uses TRBV9 and TRBJ1-2; D is undetermined. Germline V CDR1 and CDR2: SGDLS, YYNGEE. Trimming pared 0 bases from V and 4 bases from J, leaving 7 bases between. CDR3 size: 13 residues. CDR3 DNA: TGTGCCAGCAGCGTAGGAGACATCTATGGCTACACCTTC. This encodes CASSVGDIYGYTF.

The chain couples TRBV30 to TRBJ1-1; D gene unclear. This CDR3 contains 15 residues. V shed 1 base and J shed 0 bases, with 12 bases lying between them. The germline V gene encodes CDR1 GTSNPN and CDR2 SVGIG (reference sequence). The CDR3: CAWSGLGYMNTEAFF. The CDR3 DNA reads TGTGCCTGGAGTGGACTGGGTTACATGAACACTGAAGCTTTCTTT.

CDR3 amino acids: CASSTRTGSTDTQYF. For the CDR3, the DNA is TGTGCCAGCAGCACCCGGACAGGTAGCACAGATACGCAGTATTTT. V usage is TRBV9 and J usage is TRBJ2-3; 7 bases match TRBD1. The CDR3 extends over 15 amino acids. V dropped 4 bases and J dropped 0; count of bases not matched to a gene: 5. CDR1 is SGDLS, CDR2 YYNGEE, per germline.

This chain uses TRBV2 with TRBJ2-3, with 7 nucleotides matching TRBD1. The CDR3 length is 14 residues. Germline V gives CDR1 SNHLY, CDR2 FYNNEI. Trimming cost V 3 bases and J 3 bases; bases outside gene matches: 3. The CDR3 is CASSDGTVTDTQYF. The CDR3 nucleotides read TGTGCCAGCAGTGATGGGACAGTTACAGATACGCAGTATTTT.

The chain combines TRBV20-1 with TRBJ1-2; D may be TRBD1 (5 bases). This CDR3 has 12 residues. Looked up from germline, CDR1 is DFQATT and CDR2 is SNEGSKA (reference sequence). Trimming shortened V by 5 bases and J by 4 bases, and 11 bases separated the two germline ends. In nucleotides, the CDR3 is TGCAGTGCTTCTCTCGGGGGCTATGGCTACACCTTC. It translates to CSASLGGYGYTF.

This clonotype was recorded only once. The gene calls are TRBV5-1 and TRBJ2-7; D is unresolved. Trimming left V 4 bases short and J 3 bases short, with 11 bases between. This CDR3 region has 13 residues. Germline CDR1 and CDR2: SGHRS and YFSETQ. CDR3 in DNA: TGCGCCAGCAGCATCCGACCAAACTACGAGCAGTACTTC. Translating it yields CASSIRPNYEQYF.